This TCR beta chain emerged from a study of blood T cell repertoires in COVID-19. About the study: The origin of the acute and convalescent COVID-19 samples was the United States, Italy and Spain. The cDNA or gDNA used as material had been derived from T cells, B-cell-depleted T cells, or PBMCs.

Original processing methods: Reference gene primer amplification yielded estimated nucleated cell counts. The method was immunoSEQ multiplex PCR; TCRdb's version includes in-frame clones alone and lacks a portion of them. V and J calls and clone size are given by that table; D and trimming were obtained from the DNA. Among 200,000 or so clones listed, about 84% were seen once. Trimming took off 5 bases at V and 0 bases at J, with 13 bases between the two ends. The germline CDR1 and CDR2 sequences are MDHEN and SYDVKM. The CDR3 has 15 amino acids. This TCR was recovered from a woman aged 25-40 years with acute or convalescent COVID-19. The rearrangement links TRBV28 to TRBJ1-2; tentative D call: TRBD1 (6 bases). The sequenced material came from peripheral blood. The CDR3 DNA follows: TGTGCCAGCAGTCCCCAGGGGCGGACTAACTATGGCTACACCTTC. Protein: CASSPQGRTNYGYTF.